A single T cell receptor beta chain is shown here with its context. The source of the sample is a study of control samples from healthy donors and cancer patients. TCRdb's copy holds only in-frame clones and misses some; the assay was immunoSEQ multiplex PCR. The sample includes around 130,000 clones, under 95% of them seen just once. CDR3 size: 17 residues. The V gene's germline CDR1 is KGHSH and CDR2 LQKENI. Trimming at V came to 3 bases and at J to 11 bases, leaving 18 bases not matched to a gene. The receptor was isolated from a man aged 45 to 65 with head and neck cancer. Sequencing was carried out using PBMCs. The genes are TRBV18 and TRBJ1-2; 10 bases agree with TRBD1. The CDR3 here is CASSPAKSPRDRGAYTF. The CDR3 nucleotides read TGTGCCAGCTCACCGGCAAAAAGTCCCAGGGACAGGGGTGCGTACACCTTC.